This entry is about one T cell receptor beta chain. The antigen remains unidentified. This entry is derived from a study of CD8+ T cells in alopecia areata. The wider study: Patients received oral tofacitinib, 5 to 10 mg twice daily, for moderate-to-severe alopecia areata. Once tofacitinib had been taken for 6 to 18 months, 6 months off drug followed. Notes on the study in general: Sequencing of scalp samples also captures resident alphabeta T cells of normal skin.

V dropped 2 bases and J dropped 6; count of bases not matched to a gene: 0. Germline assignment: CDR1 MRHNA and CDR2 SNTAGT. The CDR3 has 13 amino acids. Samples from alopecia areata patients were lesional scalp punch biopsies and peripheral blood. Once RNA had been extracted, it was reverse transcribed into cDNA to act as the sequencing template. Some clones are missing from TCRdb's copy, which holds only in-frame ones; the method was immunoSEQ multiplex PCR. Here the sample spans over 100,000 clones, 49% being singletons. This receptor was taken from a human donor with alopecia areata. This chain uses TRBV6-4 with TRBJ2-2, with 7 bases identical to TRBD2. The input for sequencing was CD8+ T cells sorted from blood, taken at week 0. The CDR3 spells CASSDGGAGELFF. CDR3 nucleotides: TGTGCCAGCAGTGACGGGGGGGCCGGGGAGCTGTTTTTT.